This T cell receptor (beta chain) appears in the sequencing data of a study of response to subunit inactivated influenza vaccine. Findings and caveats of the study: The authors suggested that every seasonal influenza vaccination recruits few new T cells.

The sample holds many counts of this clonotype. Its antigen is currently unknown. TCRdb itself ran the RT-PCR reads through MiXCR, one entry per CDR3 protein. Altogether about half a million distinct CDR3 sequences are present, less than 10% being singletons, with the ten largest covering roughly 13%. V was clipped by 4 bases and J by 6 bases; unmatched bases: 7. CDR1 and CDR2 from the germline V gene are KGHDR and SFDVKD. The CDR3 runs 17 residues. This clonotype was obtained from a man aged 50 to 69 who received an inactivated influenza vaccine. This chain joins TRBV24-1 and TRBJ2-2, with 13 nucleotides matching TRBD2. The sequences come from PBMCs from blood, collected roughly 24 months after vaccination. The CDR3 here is CATSDIRTSGRSGELFF. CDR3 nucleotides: TGTGCCACCAGTGACATCCGGACTAGCGGGAGATCCGGGGAGCTGTTTTTT.